These T cell receptor beta chains were read from a single sample in a study of T cell changes during pregnancy in multiple sclerosis. Only in-frame clones appear in the TCRdb table, and some are missing; sequencing was by immunoSEQ multiplex PCR. Of approximately 93,000 clones in the sample, approximately 90% are singletons; the top ten hold about 0.95%. This material consisted of peripheral blood, taken before pregnancy. The receptors come from a female donor with multiple sclerosis, enrolled in a pregnancy study. Each CDR3 is given with its conserved first and last residue. A D gene is named only where the DNA matches it firmly. Rows may omit the clone size; those that give it use once, few, many or a size class.

- TRBD2 TRBJ2-1 TRBV10-3 CATKRGDNEQFF TGTGCCACCAAACGGGGGGATAATGAGCAGTTCTTC
once - TRBJ2-1 TRBV4-2 CASSQELVGRGRISYNEQFF TGTGCCAGCAGCCAAGAATTAGTCGGGCGGGGACGTATCTCCTACAATGAGCAGTTCTTC
- - TRBJ2-3 TRBV29-1 CSVAERGSSTDTQYF TGCAGCGTTGCGGAAAGAGGATCTAGCACAGATACGCAGTATTTT
- TRBD2 TRBJ2-7 TRBV18 CASSPGLAGAGEQYF TGTGCCAGCTCACCTGGACTAGCGGGGGCTGGGGAGCAGTACTTC
- TRBD1 TRBJ2-7 TRBV19 CASSTAGGSYEQYF TGTGCCAGTAGCACCGCAGGGGGATCCTACGAGCAGTACTTC
- - TRBJ2-1 TRBV7-9 CASSLGTGSSYNEQFF TGTGCCAGCAGTCTAGGTACCGGGAGCTCCTACAATGAGCAGTTCTTC
once - TRBJ1-1 TRBV4-2 CASSLDVDSWNTEAFF TGTGCCAGCAGCCTGGATGTGGACAGCTGGAACACTGAAGCTTTCTTT
- TRBD1 TRBJ2-7 TRBV19 CARKRGQGRSYEQYF TGTGCCCGAAAGAGGGGACAGGGAAGGTCCTACGAGCAGTACTTC
- - TRBJ2-3 TRBV6-6 CASRSRRGSTDTQYF TGTGCCAGCAGATCACGACGGGGGAGCACAGATACGCAGTATTTT
few TRBD1 TRBJ1-2 TRBV19 CASSRDRGAGYTF TGTGCCAGTAGCCGGGACAGGGGAGCTGGCTACACCTTC
- TRBD2 TRBJ2-7 TRBV9 CASSPMTSGYEQYF TGTGCCAGCAGCCCGATGACTAGCGGCTACGAGCAGTACTTC
- TRBD2 TRBJ2-5 TRBV9 CASSVSAAGRGGQETQYF TGTGCCAGCAGCGTGAGCGCGGCAGGACGGGGGGGCCAAGAGACCCAGTACTTC
- - TRBJ1-2 TRBV5-1 CASSLAEGFLTF TGCGCCAGCAGCTTGGCCGAGGGTTTTCTCACCTTC
- - TRBJ1-1 TRBV18 CASSPYSGTLNTEAFF TGTGCCAGCTCACCCTATTCCGGGACATTAAACACTGAAGCTTTCTTT
few TRBD1 TRBJ2-2 TRBV10-1 CASSRRRQGRTGELFF TGCGCCAGCAGTAGGAGACGACAGGGGAGGACCGGGGAGCTGTTTTTT
- - TRBJ1-2 TRBV4-3 CASSHSHRANYGYTF TGCGCCAGCAGCCATTCCCACAGGGCTAACTATGGCTACACCTTC
- TRBD2 TRBJ2-1 TRBV11-3 CASSLDSSGLHNEQFF TGTGCCAGCAGCTTAGATAGTAGCGGGCTTCACAATGAGCAGTTCTTC
- - TRBJ2-2 TRBV13 CASSLRNRSPGELFF TGTGCCAGCAGCTTGAGGAATAGGAGCCCCGGGGAGCTGTTTTTT
- - TRBJ1-3 TRBV15 CATSSEGYSGNTIYF TGTGCCACCAGCAGTGAGGGTTACTCTGGAAACACCATATATTTT
- - TRBJ2-7 TRBV20-1 CRVGGQSEQYF TGCCGAGTGGGGGGGCAAAGCGAGCAGTACTTC
- - TRBJ1-1 TRBV30 CAWGITGIGTEAFF TGTGCCTGGGGAATCACAGGGATCGGCACTGAAGCTTTCTTT
- - TRBJ2-3 TRBV4-3 CASSQVPSDTQYF TGCGCCAGCAGCCAAGTTCCCTCGGATACGCAGTATTTT
few TRBD2 TRBJ2-7 TRBV5-1 CASSLAPSGLTYEQYF TGCGCCAGCAGCTTGGCCCCTAGCGGGTTAACCTACGAGCAGTACTTC
- TRBD1 TRBJ1-2 TRBV28 CASQEGTGTNYGYTF TGTGCCAGCCAAGAAGGGACAGGGACTAACTATGGCTACACCTTC
- - TRBJ2-1 TRBV7-8 CASRGGQGAGYEQFF TGTGCCAGCAGGGGGGGGCAGGGGGCAGGGTATGAGCAGTTCTTC
- - TRBJ2-5 TRBV5-1 CASSLAGGETQYF TGCGCCAGCAGCTTGGCCGGGGGAGAGACCCAGTACTTC
- - TRBJ2-5 TRBV7-3 CASSLLAGATQETQYF TGTGCCAGCAGCTTACTGGCGGGGGCTACCCAAGAGACCCAGTACTTC
- TRBD1 TRBJ2-2 TRBV6-6 CASSQDRTGQGGELFF TGTGCCAGCAGCCAGGACCGAACCGGACAGGGCGGGGAGCTGTTTTTT
- TRBD2 TRBJ2-2 TRBV7-3 CASSSRLAANTGELFF TGTGCCAGCAGCTCGCGACTAGCGGCGAACACCGGGGAGCTGTTTTTT
- - TRBJ1-3 TRBV14 CASSHLTSGNTIYF TGTGCCAGCAGCCACCTAACCTCTGGAAACACCATATATTTT
- TRBD1 TRBJ2-5 TRBV5-1 CASGPGDRWYQETQYF TGCGCCAGCGGCCCTGGGGACAGGTGGTACCAAGAGACCCAGTACTTC
- - TRBJ2-3 TRBV9 CASSVSYSDTQYF TGTGCCAGCAGCGTGAGCTACTCGGATACGCAGTATTTT
- - TRBJ1-1 TRBV2 CASRQRALGRNTEAFF TGTGCCAGCAGGCAAAGGGCCTTGGGGCGGAACACTGAAGCTTTCTTT
- TRBD1 TRBJ2-3 TRBV27 CASSPWGQSTATDTQYF TGTGCCAGCAGTCCCTGGGGACAGTCTACCGCCACAGATACGCAGTATTTT
- TRBD2 TRBJ2-1 TRBV14 CASSQEFAGAPYNEQFF TGTGCCAGCAGCCAGGAATTTGCGGGAGCGCCCTACAATGAGCAGTTCTTC
few - TRBJ1-1 TRBV2 CASSEVRVNTEAFF TGTGCCAGCAGTGAAGTTCGGGTTAACACTGAAGCTTTCTTT
- - TRBJ2-5 TRBV9 CASSVFGRIEETQYF TGTGCCAGCAGCGTATTTGGCAGGATTGAAGAGACCCAGTACTTC
- - TRBJ2-7 TRBV7-8 CASSFEFYEQYF TGTGCCAGCAGCTTTGAGTTCTACGAGCAGTACTTC
- TRBD2 TRBJ2-7 TRBV2 CASTQTSGDYEQYF TGTGCCAGCACTCAGACTAGCGGGGACTACGAGCAGTACTTC
- TRBD1 TRBJ2-5 TRBV28 CASSLYRGQETQYF TGTGCCAGCAGTCTCTACAGGGGCCAAGAGACCCAGTACTTC
- - TRBJ2-7 TRBV19 CASSRRRTGGERVSEQYF TGTGCCAGTAGTAGGCGACGAACAGGGGGGGAGAGAGTGAGCGAGCAGTACTTC
- - TRBJ2-5 TRBV2 CASSEAGGPETQYF TGTGCCAGCAGTGAAGCGGGGGGGCCAGAGACCCAGTACTTC
- TRBD1 TRBJ2-5 TRBV6-6 CASNLQGVGETQYF TGTGCCAGCAACTTACAGGGGGTGGGGGAGACCCAGTACTTC
- - TRBJ2-5 TRBV12-2 CASRFRAVAGGPGGKEKETQYF TGTGCAAGTCGCTTCCGTGCGGTAGCGGGGGGCCCGGGGGGAAAAGAGAAAGAGACCCAGTACTTC
- TRBD2 TRBJ2-7 TRBV6-6 CASSSGTSGAPAEQYF TGTGCCAGCAGTTCCGGGACTAGCGGGGCCCCCGCCGAGCAGTACTTC
- TRBD1 TRBJ1-1 TRBV7-9 CASSPWTGGIYEAFF TGTGCCAGCAGCCCTTGGACAGGGGGGATTTATGAAGCTTTCTTT
- TRBD1 TRBJ2-1 TRBV11-3 CASSLDRGNNEQFF TGTGCCAGCAGCTTAGACAGGGGGAACAATGAGCAGTTCTTC
- - TRBJ2-1 TRBV5-1 CASSLANEQFF TGCGCCAGCAGCTTGGCTAATGAGCAGTTCTTC
- - TRBJ1-1 TRBV4-3 CASSQDRDVWDMNTEAFF TGCGCCAGCAGCCAAGATAGGGACGTATGGGACATGAACACTGAAGCTTTCTTT
- TRBD2 TRBJ2-3 TRBV28 CASSFLAEAPGTQYF TGTGCCAGCAGTTTTCTAGCGGAAGCCCCGGGTACGCAGTATTTT
- TRBD2 TRBJ2-5 TRBV7-2 CASSLSQTSGQETQYF TGTGCCAGCAGCTTGTCGCAAACTAGCGGTCAAGAGACCCAGTACTTC
- - TRBJ2-5 TRBV4-1 CASSQALGLETQYF TGCGCCAGCAGCCAAGCTTTGGGGCTGGAGACCCAGTACTTC